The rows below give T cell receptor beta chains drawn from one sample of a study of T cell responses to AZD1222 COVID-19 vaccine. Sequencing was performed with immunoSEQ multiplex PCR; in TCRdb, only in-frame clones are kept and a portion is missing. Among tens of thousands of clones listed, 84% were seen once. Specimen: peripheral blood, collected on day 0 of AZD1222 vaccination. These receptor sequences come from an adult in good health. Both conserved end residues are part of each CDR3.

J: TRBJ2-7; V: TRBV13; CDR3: CASSLVGNEQYF
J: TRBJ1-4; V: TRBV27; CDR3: CASSFGGPNEKLFF
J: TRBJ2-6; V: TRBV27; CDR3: CASSLRTGGVSGANVLTF
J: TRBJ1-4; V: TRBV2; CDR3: CASSVFFGTIDMEKLFF
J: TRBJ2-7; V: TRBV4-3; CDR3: CASSLHRENSYEQYF
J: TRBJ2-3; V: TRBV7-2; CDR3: CASSLVSSTDTQYF
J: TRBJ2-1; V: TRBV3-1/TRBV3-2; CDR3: CASSQGQGYNEQFF
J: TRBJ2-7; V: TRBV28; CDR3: CASRKGPIYEQYF
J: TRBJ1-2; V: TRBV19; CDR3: CASSERTGDGGYTF
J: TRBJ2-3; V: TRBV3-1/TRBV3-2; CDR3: CASSPIAGGRDTQYF
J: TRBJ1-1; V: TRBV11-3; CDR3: CASSPPGQARTEAFF
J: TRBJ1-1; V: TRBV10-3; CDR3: CAIRTGQGNTEAFF
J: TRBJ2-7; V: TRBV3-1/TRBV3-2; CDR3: CASSPDSSYEQYF
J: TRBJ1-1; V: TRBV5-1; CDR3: CASSFTENTEAFF
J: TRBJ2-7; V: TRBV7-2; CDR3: CASSLAIKADPREQYF
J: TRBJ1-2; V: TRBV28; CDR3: CASRGTGRANYGYTF
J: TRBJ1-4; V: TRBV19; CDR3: CASSMGQGTQDEKLFF
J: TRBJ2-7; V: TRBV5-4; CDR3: CASSRARGGEQYF
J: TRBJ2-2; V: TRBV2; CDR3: CASSRLAGGGGELFF
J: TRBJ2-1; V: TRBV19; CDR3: CASRYRGMNEQFF
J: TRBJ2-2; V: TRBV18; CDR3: CASSLTGGDTGELFF
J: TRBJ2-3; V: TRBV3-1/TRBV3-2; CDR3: CASSQDSTGEDTQYF
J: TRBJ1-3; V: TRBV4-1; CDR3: CASSQEDSRQLSGNTIYF
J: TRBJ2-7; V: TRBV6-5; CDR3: CASSQGLAGREQYF
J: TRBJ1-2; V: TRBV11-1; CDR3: CASSLVGTDYGYTF
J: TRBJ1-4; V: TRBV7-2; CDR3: CASSLRTGGATGEKLFF
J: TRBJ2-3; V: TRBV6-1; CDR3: CASSDWGGTDTQYF
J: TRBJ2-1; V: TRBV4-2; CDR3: CASSQVAGGYGQNEQFF
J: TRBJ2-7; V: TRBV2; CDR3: CASSDIVKGGEQYF
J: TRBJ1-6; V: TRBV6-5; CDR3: CASWGGKSYNSPLHF
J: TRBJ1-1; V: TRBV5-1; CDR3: CASSLGGSMNTEAFF
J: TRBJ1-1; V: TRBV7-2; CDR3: CASSLRETEAFF
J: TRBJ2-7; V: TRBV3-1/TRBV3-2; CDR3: CASRLQGSNEQYF
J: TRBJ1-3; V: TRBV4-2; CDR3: CASSPREGEGNTIYF
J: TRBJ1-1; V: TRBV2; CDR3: CASTLTHSINTEAFF
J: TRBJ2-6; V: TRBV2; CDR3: CASSTGGGANVLTF
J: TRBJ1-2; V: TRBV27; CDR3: CASSTGVEGGYTF
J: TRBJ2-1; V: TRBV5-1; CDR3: CASSNDRDHNEQFF
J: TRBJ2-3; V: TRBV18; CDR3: CASSPQHTSHTDTQYF
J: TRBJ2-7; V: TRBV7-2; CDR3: CASSRKEGSEQYF
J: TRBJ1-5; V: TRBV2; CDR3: CASRAKETEPQHF
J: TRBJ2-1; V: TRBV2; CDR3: CASKGLAGASYNEQFF
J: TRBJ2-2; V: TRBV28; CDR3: CASSLTSTGELFF
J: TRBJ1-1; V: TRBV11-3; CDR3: CASSPSFLGSTEAFF
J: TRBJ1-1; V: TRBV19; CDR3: CASSRWVVNTEAFF
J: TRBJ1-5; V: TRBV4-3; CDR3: CASSPGWETGGWADQPQHF
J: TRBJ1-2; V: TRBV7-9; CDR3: CASSLGTGDGYTF
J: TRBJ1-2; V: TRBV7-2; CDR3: CASSPGQTHGYTF
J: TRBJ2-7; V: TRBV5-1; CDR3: CASSVDRAYEQYF
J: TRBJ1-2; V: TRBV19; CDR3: CASSGQGQGGYTF